This entry features one TCR beta chain sequence. This entry belongs to a study of blood T cell repertoires in COVID-19. About the study: Researchers got acute and convalescent COVID-19 samples from the United States, Italy and Spain. T cells, B-cell-depleted T cells, or PBMCs supplied cDNA or gDNA.

Germline V CDR1 and CDR2: SGHRS, YFSETQ. The CDR3 totals 17 residues. V lost 4 bases and J lost 7, with 21 bases in between. Original data processing: Reference gene primer amplification yielded estimated nucleated cell counts. TCRdb keeps only in-frame clones here, not all; method: immunoSEQ multiplex PCR. The V and J calls and clone size were taken over from that table, and D and trimming were inferred from the DNA. The repertoire holds roughly 500,000 clones, with 75% to 90% as singletons. Recruited during active infection, patients (from Seattle) were subsequently followed longitudinally. The sample comprised peripheral blood. The sequence derives from a man aged 18 to 35 with COVID-19, enrolled during active disease. V is TRBV5-1 and J is TRBJ1-6; maybe TRBD1 (5 bases). The DNA of the CDR3 is TGCGCCAGCAGCCGAAGTATTACAGGAGAAAGGAATTCACCCCTCCACTTT. Its translation is CASSRSITGERNSPLHF.